The 30 T cell receptor beta chains below were found in one sample sequenced in a study of cytomegalovirus exposure and HLA in healthy donors. Both 60 Vbeta primers and 13 Jbeta primers went into the PCR. Profiled with immunoSEQ multiplex PCR; TCRdb holds only in-frame clones, not every one. The sample shows roughly 250,000 clones, approximately 70% of them seen only once. Input material: PBMCs. The receptors here all came from a female donor in good health and CMV-seronegative.

This clone appeared a single time. V usage is TRBV18 and J usage is TRBJ2-1; tentatively, D is TRBD2 (6 bases). Looked up from germline, CDR1 is KGHSH and CDR2 is LQKENI. There are 16 residues in the CDR3. The V and J ends lost 4 bases and 3 bases respectively, with 16 bases between them. The CDR3 sequence: CASSRQWGGNYNEQFF. The CDR3 DNA reads as TGTGCCAGCTCACGCCAATGGGGCGGGAACTACAATGAGCAGTTCTTC.

This clone was counted a few times. The chain joins TRBV6-5 to TRBJ2-7, with D possibly matching TRBD1 (5 bases). Per the germline V gene, CDR1 is MNHEY and CDR2 is SVGAGI. The CDR3 sequence is 16 residues long. Trimming shortened V by 4 bases and J by 2 bases, and 18 bases separated the two germline ends. CDR3 amino acids: CASSLGLGAVAYEQYF. CDR3 coding DNA: TGTGCCAGCAGTTTAGGCCTAGGGGCAGTAGCCTACGAGCAGTACTTC.

This clone was observed a few times. V gene TRBV19 combines with J gene TRBJ2-7, with 13 bases that match TRBD2. The germline V gene encodes CDR1 LNHDA and CDR2 SQIVND (reference sequence). The CDR3 sequence is 17 residues long. Trimming took 4 bases from V and 2 from J; bases not matched to a gene: 8. CDR3 sequence: CASSTQRTSGSTYEQYF. The DNA for the CDR3 is TGTGCCAGTAGTACACAAAGGACTAGCGGGAGCACCTACGAGCAGTACTTC. Using reference TRBV19 and TRBJ2-7 for the parts outside the CDR3, the full variable domain is DGGITQSPKYLFRKEGQNVTLSCEQNLNHDAMYWYRQDPGQGLRLIYYSQIVNDFQKGDIAEGYSVSREKKESFPLTVTSAQKNPTAFYLCASSTQRTSGSTYEQYFGPGTRLTVT.

This chain links TRBV6-5 with TRBJ2-7; TRBD1 aligns across 7 bases. The CDR3 has 14 amino acids. Germline trimming cut 0 bases from V and 4 bases from J; bases unmatched to any gene: 3. Germline CDR1 is MNHEY and CDR2 is SVGAGI. The CDR3 reads CASSYSTGLYEQYF. CDR3 coding DNA: TGTGCCAGCAGTTACTCGACAGGGCTATACGAGCAGTACTTC.

The gene calls are TRBV30 and TRBJ2-7; 7 bases fit TRBD2. This CDR3 is built from 15 residues. The J segment lost 2 bases and the V segment lost 0 bases, leaving 7 bases of the junction unmatched. Germline-derived CDR1 and CDR2 are GTSNPN and SVGIG (reference sequence). The CDR3 reads CAWSVPGGGPYEQYF. For the CDR3, the DNA is TGTGCCTGGAGTGTACCTGGGGGGGGACCCTACGAGCAGTACTTC.

The chain links TRBV14 to TRBJ2-7; D remains unclear. The CDR3 contains 16 residues. Trimming stripped 4 bases from V and 2 bases from J, with 18 bases between. CDR1 is SGHDN and CDR2 is FVKESK in the germline V gene. DNA of the CDR3: TGTGCCAGCAGCCGAAGATCGGTCGCCTCGCCCTACGAGCAGTACTTC. Amino acids: CASSRRSVASPYEQYF.

This clone was observed a few times. The chain has TRBV29-1 and TRBJ1-1; D gene ambiguous. The CDR3 totals 14 residues. Per germline, CDR1 SQVTM and CDR2 ANQGSEA. With 6 bases removed from V and 5 bases from J, the gap between germline ends came to 19 bases. This CDR3 is CSVGGFLGATEAFF. As DNA, the CDR3 is TGCAGCGTGGGAGGGTTTCTTGGCGCGACTGAAGCTTTCTTT.

The rearrangement joins TRBV6-1 to TRBJ2-6; no definite D call. Germline CDR1 and CDR2: MNHNS and SASEGT. Trimming removed 4 bases from V and 4 bases from J, with 14 bases in between. CDR3 length: 16 residues. The CDR3 loop is CASSALVSRGANVLTF. As DNA, the CDR3 is TGTGCCAGCAGTGCCCTTGTTTCGAGGGGGGCCAACGTCCTGACTTTC.

The CDR3, as DNA: TGTGCCAGCAGCTCCTATCCAGCGGGAGGTTTCGGGGAGCTGTTTTTT. Translated, it gives CASSSYPAGGFGELFF. The V gene is TRBV7-3, the J gene TRBJ2-2; 9 nucleotides match TRBD2. Germline V gives CDR1 SGHTA, CDR2 FQGTGA. The CDR3 totals 16 residues. J was trimmed by 7 bases and V by 4 bases; bases with no gene match: 10.

The chain has TRBV19 and TRBJ1-5; maybe TRBD1 (6 bases). The CDR3 covers 16 residues. Trimming took off 1 base at V and 4 bases at J, with 14 bases between the two ends. Germline CDR1 reads LNHDA; CDR2 reads SQIVND (reference sequence). The DNA of the CDR3 is TGTGCCAGTAGTATAGGAACAGGGAGTGGGAATCAGCCCCAGCATTTT. Residues: CASSIGTGSGNQPQHF.

This clone turned up a few times. The V gene is TRBV6-5, the J gene TRBJ2-7; D ambiguous. Per germline, CDR1 MNHEY and CDR2 SVGAGI. The length of the CDR3 is 11 residues. V lost 10 bases and J lost 1, with 8 bases in between. The CDR3 DNA reads as TGTGCCATTTCACAGTCCTACGAGCAGTACTTC. This gives the protein CAISQSYEQYF.

The genes are TRBV6-1 and TRBJ1-5; TRBD1 aligns across 7 bases. Germline V CDR1 and CDR2: MNHNS, SASEGT. The CDR3 has 14 residues. Trimming took 6 bases from V and 1 from J; bases not matched to a gene: 3. The CDR3, as DNA: TGTGCCAGCAGCAGGGGGTTAAGCAATCAGCCCCAGCATTTT. Translated, it gives CASSRGLSNQPQHF.

The chain has TRBV11-2 and TRBJ2-1; the D gene is possibly TRBD2 (5 bases). CDR1 SGHAT and CDR2 FQNNGV come from the germline V gene. The germline V and J ends were trimmed by 5 bases and 5 bases, with 19 bases remaining between them. This CDR3 is built from 16 residues. The CDR3 DNA is TGTGCCAGCAGCCCTCGGACGGGAAATGCCCACAATGAGCAGTTCTTC. Amino acid sequence: CASSPRTGNAHNEQFF.

This rearrangement joins TRBV28 to TRBJ2-3; 10 bases agree with TRBD2. This CDR3 has 15 amino acids. Per germline, CDR1 MDHEN and CDR2 SYDVKM. V lost 5 bases, J lost 3 bases, and 5 bases stayed unmatched. CDR3: CASSPGLAVTDTQYF. The CDR3 coding sequence is TGTGCCAGCAGTCCCGGACTAGCGGTTACAGATACGCAGTATTTT. Looking up the rest from reference TRBV28 and TRBJ2-3 gives the full variable domain: DVKVTQSSRYLVKRTGEKVFLECVQDMDHENMFWYRQDPGLGLRLIYFSYDVKMKEKGDIPEGYSVSREKKERFSLILESASTNQTSMYLCASSPGLAVTDTQYFGPGTRLTVL.

The chain is built from TRBV2 and TRBJ1-4; unclear D gene. This CDR3 is 11 amino acids long. V was pared by 6 bases and J by 5 bases, with 4 bases between. Germline CDR1 reads SNHLY; CDR2 reads FYNNEI. The CDR3 nucleotides are TGTGCCAGCAGGACAAATGAAAAACTGTTTTTT. As protein: CASRTNEKLFF.

A single count supports this clone. The V and J genes are TRBV28 and TRBJ2-7; perhaps TRBD2 as D (6 bases). This CDR3 contains 15 residues. Trimming pared 5 bases from V and 2 bases from J, leaving 16 bases between. CDR1 and CDR2 from the germline V gene are MDHEN and SYDVKM. The CDR3 reads CASSPTGTATYEQYF. The CDR3 DNA is TGTGCCAGCAGTCCCACCGGGACTGCCACCTACGAGCAGTACTTC.

The chain combines TRBV6-1 with TRBJ2-7, with TRBD1 matching 7 bases. The CDR3 runs to 15 residues. The V and J ends lost 8 bases and 7 bases, in that order; junction bases with no gene match: 17. The germline V gene has CDR1 MNHNS and CDR2 SASEGT. The CDR3 reads CASYTRQGMGEEQYF. In DNA, the CDR3 is TGTGCCAGCTACACTAGACAGGGAATGGGGGAGGAGCAGTACTTC.

The chain couples TRBV6-1 to TRBJ2-1, with 10 nucleotides matching TRBD2. The germline V gene encodes CDR1 MNHNS and CDR2 SASEGT. This CDR3 comprises 20 residues. The V gene end was trimmed by 3 bases and the J gene end by 3 bases; junction bases not matched to a gene: 17. CDR3 nucleotides: TGTGCCAGCAGTGAGAGGAGCGGGAGGGCCTTGGTCCGTCTCTACAATGAGCAGTTCTTC. Translating it yields CASSERSGRALVRLYNEQFF.

This chain uses TRBV6-1 with TRBJ2-6, with 7 bases fitting TRBD1. Germline V gene lookup returns CDR1 MNHNS and CDR2 SASEGT. The CDR3 is 15 amino acids. Trimming at V came to 7 bases and at J to 3 bases, leaving 6 bases not matched to a gene. The CDR3 bases are TGTGCCAGCACTACGACAGGGCTTGGGGCCAACGTCCTGACTTTC. Translated, it gives CASTTTGLGANVLTF.

J is TRBJ2-7 and V is TRBV11-2; 8 bases match TRBD2. V shed 8 bases and J 3 bases; nucleotides not matched to a gene: 9. The CDR3 has 14 residues. CDR1 and CDR2 (germline): SGHAT, FQNNGV. CDR3 in amino acids: CASWGGREGYEQYF. The CDR3 DNA follows: TGTGCCAGCTGGGGGGGACGGGAGGGCTACGAGCAGTACTTC.

V and J are TRBV29-1 and TRBJ1-2; 8 positions match TRBD1. Losses at the gene ends were 6 bases for V and 6 bases for J; bases not matched to a gene: 18. The CDR3 extends over 16 amino acids. CDR1 is SQVTM and CDR2 is ANQGSEA in the germline V gene. CDR3 region: CSVVPGTGSNRDGYTF. The CDR3 coding sequence is TGCAGCGTGGTGCCTGGGACAGGCTCAAACCGGGATGGCTACACCTTC.

The chain is built from TRBV5-4 and TRBJ2-1, with TRBD2 matching over 7 bases. Germline assignment: CDR1 SGHNT and CDR2 YYREEE (reference sequence). The CDR3 covers 17 residues. J gave up 5 bases and V 4 bases, and 15 bases lay outside the gene matches. CDR3 in DNA: TGTGCCAGCAGCCCTGGAGGTCGGCTAGCGGTGAACAATGAGCAGTTCTTC. The encoded protein is CASSPGGRLAVNNEQFF.

The J gene is TRBJ1-1, the V gene TRBV6-4; TRBD1 is a possible D gene (5 bases). CDR1 is MRHNA and CDR2 is SNTAGT in the germline V gene. The CDR3 is 15 amino acids. The germline V and J ends were trimmed by 2 bases and 6 bases, with 16 bases remaining between them. The CDR3 region has the DNA TGTGCCAGCAGTGACGTTCCAGGGCCCATGGCTGAAGCTTTCTTT. Translated, it gives CASSDVPGPMAEAFF.

J is TRBJ2-5 and V is TRBV9, with 9 nucleotides matching TRBD2. The V segment lost 1 base and the J segment 4 bases; nucleotides outside the gene matches: 5. The CDR3 is 15 residues long. The V gene's germline CDR1 is SGDLS and CDR2 YYNGEE. CDR3 coding DNA: TGTGCCAGCAGCGTAAACGCGGGGGGGTCAGAGACCCAGTACTTC. Encoded protein: CASSVNAGGSETQYF.

The CDR3 nucleotides are TGTGCCAGCAGCCACCCGGGACAGGGTGGTTTTGGGACTGAAGCTTTCTTT. This translates into CASSHPGQGGFGTEAFF. The V gene is TRBV14, the J gene TRBJ1-1, with TRBD1 matching 9 bases. This CDR3 spans 17 amino acids. Germline-derived CDR1 and CDR2 are SGHDN and FVKESK. V was clipped by 3 bases and J by 5 bases; unmatched bases: 13.

The rearrangement links TRBV28 to TRBJ1-2; a possible D gene is TRBD1 (6 bases). Deletions cut 9 bases from V and 2 bases from J, with 16 bases between. Per germline, CDR1 MDHEN and CDR2 SYDVKM. CDR3 size: 14 residues. CDR3 sequence: CASVPGHHNYGYTF. The CDR3 DNA is TGTGCCAGTGTACCGGGACACCACAACTATGGCTACACCTTC.

J is TRBJ2-2 and V is TRBV7-3; possible D gene TRBD2, 6 bases. The V end lost 1 base, the J end lost 3 bases, and 15 bases lay between the germline ends. Germline V CDR1 and CDR2: SGHTA, FQGTGA. The CDR3 runs 17 residues. For the CDR3, the DNA is TGTGCCAGCAGCTTAAATGCGGGACGGTTCCACACCGGGGAGCTGTTTTTT. Its protein is CASSLNAGRFHTGELFF.

The chain recombines TRBV11-3 with TRBJ2-7; D may be TRBD1 (5 bases). Germline V gene data show CDR1 as SGHNT and CDR2 as YENEEA. Between the trimmed V and J ends, which lost 5 bases and 2 bases, there was a span of 22 bases. The CDR3 runs to 17 residues. CDR3 protein: CASSGAHDFISTYEQYF. In DNA, the CDR3 is TGTGCCAGCAGCGGGGCCCACGACTTCATCTCGACCTACGAGCAGTACTTC.

The V call is TRBV2, the J call TRBJ1-5; D remains unclear. CDR3 size: 15 residues. V lost 2 bases and J lost 3, with 11 bases in between. The V gene's germline CDR1 is SNHLY and CDR2 FYNNEI. CDR3 in DNA: TGTGCCAGCAGTGAATCTCGACACTTCAATCAGCCCCAGCATTTT. It codes for CASSESRHFNQPQHF.

This rearrangement joins TRBV27 to TRBJ1-4; D remains ambiguous. The V end was cut by 0 bases, the J end by 7 bases, with 12 bases between. Germline CDR1 is MNHEY and CDR2 is SMNVEV (reference sequence). CDR3 length: 15 residues. The CDR3 nucleotides read TGTGCCAGCAGTTTATCGAGGGTCGCGGTTGAAAAACTGTTTTTT. This sequence encodes CASSLSRVAVEKLFF.